The source of this TCR beta chain is a study of cytomegalovirus exposure and HLA in healthy donors. Whole-study results and caveats: Sequences of the TCR beta chain were said to predict the HLA-A and HLA-B alleles of most subjects accurately.

With 60 Vbeta and 13 Jbeta primers, the PCR was carried out. Clones were sequenced by immunoSEQ multiplex PCR, and TCRdb holds only the in-frame ones, with some missing. The sample consists of 130,000 to 150,000 clones, around 80% of them appearing once. As to this clone: Its antigen is undetermined.

The sample taken for sequencing was PBMCs. This receptor was identified in a man aged 40-50 years in good health and CMV-seropositive.

CDR3 coding DNA: TGCGCCAGCAGCGTCCGGGGACAGAGGAACACTGAAGCTTTCTTT. As protein: CASSVRGQRNTEAFF. V is TRBV5-1 and J is TRBJ1-1; 7 bases are shared with TRBD1. The length of the CDR3 is 15 residues. Germline-derived CDR1 and CDR2 are SGHRS and YFSETQ. J gave up 1 base and V 4 bases, and 7 bases lay outside the gene matches.